These 24 T cell receptor beta chains share one sample of origin, sequenced in a study of OX40 agonist ivuxolimab in advanced cancers. Profiled with immunoSEQ multiplex PCR; TCRdb holds only in-frame clones, not every one. Seen here are 67,000 or so clones, roughly 89% observed once, and the top ten hold approximately 1%. The specimen comprised CD4+ or CD8+ T cells sorted from blood, sampled in a trial of the OX40 agonist ivuxolimab. The receptor source for this set is an adult with an advanced solid tumor such as melanoma, head and neck, liver or kidney cancer.

V and J are TRBV10-3 and TRBJ2-7; D might be TRBD1 (7 bases). Trimming cost V 5 bases and J 3 bases, with 17 bases left between them. In germline, CDR1 is ENHRY, CDR2 SYGVKD. The CDR3 is 15 amino acids. The CDR3 nucleotides are TGTGCCATCAGTACTACAGGGGACTTCGGCTACGAGCAGTACTTC. Its translation: CAISTTGDFGYEQYF.

CDR3 region: CASSLAGGKETQYF. The CDR3 DNA reads TGCGCCAGCAGCTTAGCGGGGGGAAAAGAGACCCAGTACTTC. The chain has TRBV5-1 and TRBJ2-5, with 9 bases matching TRBD2. V trimming: 2 bases; J trimming: 3 bases; junction bases outside the gene matches: 2. This CDR3 has 14 amino acids. Germline loops: CDR1 SGHRS, CDR2 YFSETQ.

In this sample, this clone turned up a few times. The chain combines TRBV6-5 with TRBJ2-5; D possibly uses TRBD1 or TRBD2 (5 bases each). The V and J ends lost 6 bases and 5 bases respectively, with 13 bases between them. This CDR3 contains 13 residues. The germline V gene has CDR1 MNHEY and CDR2 SVGAGI. The CDR3 protein is CASSPSGTETQYF. The CDR3 bases are TGTGCCAGCAGCCCCTCCGGGACCGAGACCCAGTACTTC.

J is TRBJ2-3 and V is TRBV9; 9 bases align to TRBD2. CDR1 SGDLS and CDR2 YYNGEE come from the germline V gene. Losses at the gene ends were 0 bases for V and 5 bases for J; bases not matched to a gene: 4. CDR3 size: 15 residues. CDR3 DNA sequence: TGTGCCAGCAGCGTAGGGCGGGGGGGCTTAGATACGCAGTATTTT. It encodes CASSVGRGGLDTQYF. The variable domain in full, completed from reference TRBV9 and TRBJ2-3, reads DSGVTQTPKHLITATGQRVTLRCSPRSGDLSVYWYQQSLDQGLQFLIQYYNGEERAKGNILERFSAQQFPDLHSELNLSSLELGDSALYFCASSVGRGGLDTQYFGPGTRLTVL.

The chain is built from TRBV30 and TRBJ1-5; no reliable D call. The CDR3 is 13 residues long. Germline lookup yields CDR1 GTSNPN and CDR2 SVGIG (reference sequence). Trimming cost V 2 bases and J 5 bases, with 10 bases left between them. CDR3 in DNA: TGTGCCTGGAGTCGTACTGAACATCAGCCCCAGCATTTT. Translation: CAWSRTEHQPQHF. Combining the CDR3 with reference TRBV30 and TRBJ1-5 gives the whole variable domain SQTIHQWPATLVQPVGSPLSLECTVEGTSNPNLYWYRQAAGRGLQLLFYSVGIGQISSEVPQNLSASRPQDRQFILSSKKLLLSDSGFYLCAWSRTEHQPQHFGDGTRLSIL.

J is TRBJ2-7 and V is TRBV4-2; 14 bases map to TRBD2. CDR3 length: 16 residues. V lost 4 bases to trimming and J lost 5 bases; unmatched junction nucleotides: 7. The germline V gene encodes CDR1 LGHNA and CDR2 YNFKEQ. This CDR3 reads CASSPGTSGGGDEQYF. The CDR3 bases are TGTGCCAGCAGCCCCGGGACTAGCGGGGGCGGGGACGAGCAGTACTTC.

The chain links TRBV27 to TRBJ1-5; D is unresolved. Trimming removed 4 bases at V and 0 bases at J, with 10 bases between. Germline V gene sequence: CDR1 MNHEY, CDR2 SMNVEV (reference sequence). The CDR3 sequence is 15 residues long. The CDR3 is CASSYGINSNQPQHF. As DNA, the CDR3 is TGTGCCAGCAGTTATGGCATTAATAGCAATCAGCCCCAGCATTTT.

The chain couples TRBV6-1 to TRBJ2-5, with D possibly TRBD2 on 6 matching bases. The CDR3 extends over 14 amino acids. Trimming left V 7 bases short and J 1 base short, with 13 bases between. Germline lookup yields CDR1 MNHNS and CDR2 SASEGT. Here the CDR3 reads CASTEGGTQETQYF. DNA of the CDR3: TGTGCCAGCACCGAGGGCGGGACCCAAGAGACCCAGTACTTC.

The chain employs TRBV4-1 and TRBJ1-2; 8 nucleotides line up with TRBD1. Germline CDR1 reads MGHRA; CDR2 reads YSYEKL. V trimming: 0 bases; J trimming: 6 bases; junction bases outside the gene matches: 6. The length of the CDR3 is 15 residues. The CDR3, as DNA: TGCGCCAGCAGCCAAGAAGGGACAGGATTGAATGGCTACACCTTC. This gives the protein CASSQEGTGLNGYTF.

The chain joins TRBV5-1 to TRBJ2-3; 9 bases align to TRBD1. Trimming removed 3 bases from V and 1 base from J; junction bases left unmatched: 0. The CDR3 contains 14 residues. The germline V gene has CDR1 SGHRS and CDR2 YFSETQ. CDR3 amino acids: CASSWDRGTDTQYF. CDR3 in DNA: TGCGCCAGCAGCTGGGACAGGGGCACAGATACGCAGTATTTT.

CDR3 amino acids: CATSPQGEGPEAFF. The CDR3 bases are TGTGCCACCAGCCCACAGGGAGAAGGGCCTGAAGCTTTCTTT. The V and J genes are TRBV15 and TRBJ1-1; D perhaps matches TRBD1 (6 bases). This CDR3 region has 14 residues. V was shortened by 5 bases and J by 6 bases, with 16 bases between the two germline ends. Per the germline V gene, CDR1 is LNHNV and CDR2 is YYDKDF (reference sequence).

J is TRBJ1-1 and V is TRBV30; possible D gene TRBD1, 6 bases. The CDR3 has 15 amino acids. Trimming removed 4 bases from V and 0 bases from J, with 15 bases in between. In germline, CDR1 is GTSNPN, CDR2 SVGIG (reference sequence). DNA for the CDR3: TGTGCCTGGATGCTGGCAGGGGCGATGAACACTGAAGCTTTCTTT. Protein: CAWMLAGAMNTEAFF.

This clone was recorded once. This chain links TRBV19 with TRBJ1-2, with 7 bases that match TRBD1. This CDR3 region has 16 residues. The J segment lost 0 bases and the V segment lost 6 bases, leaving 10 bases of the junction unmatched. Germline V gene sequence: CDR1 LNHDA, CDR2 SQIVND (reference sequence). CDR3 region: CASRPNAGGPNYGYTF. CDR3 sequence (DNA): TGTGCCAGTAGACCTAATGCAGGGGGTCCTAACTATGGCTACACCTTC.

The rearrangement joins TRBV15 to TRBJ2-5; D is unclear. The CDR3 consists of 14 residues. The V end was cut by 0 bases, the J end by 3 bases, with 8 bases between. Germline values: CDR1 LNHNV, CDR2 YYDKDF (reference sequence). The CDR3 region is CATSRDAGEETQYF. The CDR3 DNA reads as TGTGCCACCAGCAGAGATGCAGGAGAAGAGACCCAGTACTTC.

The V gene is TRBV5-8, the J gene TRBJ1-5; 8 bases agree with TRBD1. CDR3 length: 14 amino acids. Germline V lookup: CDR1 SGHTS, CDR2 YDEGEE. V shed 4 bases, J shed 3 bases, and the junction held 3 bases outside the gene matches. CDR3 nucleotide sequence: TGTGCCAGCAGCCAGGACAGGGACAATCAGCCCCAGCATTTT. This encodes CASSQDRDNQPQHF. The full variable domain, with the rest looked up from reference TRBV5-8 and TRBJ1-5, is EAGVTQSPTHLIKTRGQQATLRCSPISGHTSVYWYQQALGLGLQFLLWYDEGEERNRGNFPPRFSGRQFPNYSSELNVNALELEDSALYLCASSQDRDNQPQHFGDGTRLSIL.

The V call is TRBV6-1, the J call TRBJ1-1; 7 nucleotides agree with TRBD1. The CDR3 covers 11 residues. The germline CDR1 and CDR2 sequences are MNHNS and SASEGT. V lost 6 bases and J lost 11; bases outside the gene matches: 6. The CDR3 sequence: CASRAGQLAFF. The DNA of the CDR3 is TGTGCCAGCAGAGCGGGACAGTTGGCTTTCTTT.

The V call is TRBV30, the J call TRBJ1-2; 7 bases fit TRBD1. V lost 2 bases, J lost 8 bases, and 5 bases stayed unmatched. The CDR3 totals 12 residues. Germline CDR1 and CDR2: GTSNPN and SVGIG (reference sequence). Written as DNA, the CDR3 is TGTGCCTGGAGTAGGGGACAGTCGGGCTACACCTTC. This codes for CAWSRGQSGYTF.

J is TRBJ2-2 and V is TRBV19; TRBD1 agrees at 9 bases. From germline, CDR1 is LNHDA and CDR2 SQIVND (reference sequence). The CDR3 loop spans 19 amino acids. Trimming removed 5 bases from V and 3 bases from J; junction bases left unmatched: 16. The CDR3 spells CASSPTGFLRDRDTGELFF. CDR3 DNA: TGTGCCAGTAGTCCTACAGGCTTTCTCCGGGACAGGGACACCGGGGAGCTGTTTTTT.

This chain connects TRBV5-4 to TRBJ2-5; 9 nucleotides line up with TRBD2. CDR1 and CDR2 (germline): SGHNT, YYREEE (reference sequence). The CDR3 consists of 15 residues. V gave up 4 bases and J gave up 6 bases; unmatched junction bases: 10. The CDR3 DNA follows: TGTGCCAGCAGCGTTAGCGGGGGCCCCGAGAAGACCCAGTACTTC. It encodes CASSVSGGPEKTQYF. Complete variable domain (other parts from reference TRBV5-4 and TRBJ2-5): ETGVTQSPTHLIKTRGQQVTLRCSSQSGHNTVSWYQQALGQGPQFIFQYYREEENGRGNFPPRFSGLQFPNYSSELNVNALELDDSALYLCASSVSGGPEKTQYFGPGTRLLVL.

The chain uses TRBV7-2 and TRBJ2-7, with D unclear. Trimming left V 1 base short and J 4 bases short, with 11 bases between. Germline V CDR1 and CDR2: SGHTA, FQGNSA. CDR3 length equals 14 residues. The CDR3 here is CASSLGPQTYEQYF. The CDR3 region has the DNA TGTGCCAGCAGCTTAGGGCCTCAGACTTACGAGCAGTACTTC.

The sample holds a few counts of this clone. V gene TRBV19 combines with J gene TRBJ1-1; possible D gene TRBD1, 5 bases. The CDR3 runs 14 residues. V was shortened by 3 bases and J by 1 base, with 9 bases between the two germline ends. Germline CDR1 LNHDA, CDR2 SQIVND (reference sequence). Written as DNA, the CDR3 is TGTGCCAGTAGTATGTTCGGGGGGAACACTGAAGCTTTCTTT. Translated: CASSMFGGNTEAFF.

V usage is TRBV20-1 and J usage is TRBJ1-1; D not certain. The CDR3 is 11 amino acids. Trimming removed 5 bases at V and 6 bases at J, with 10 bases between. Germline CDR1 DFQATT, CDR2 SNEGSKA (reference sequence). CDR3 amino acids: CSAGGVAEAFF. CDR3 DNA sequence: TGCAGTGCTGGTGGAGTGGCTGAAGCTTTCTTT.

The CDR3 region is CASRRQGATDTQYF. For the CDR3, the DNA is TGTGCCAGCAGGAGACAGGGGGCTACAGATACGCAGTATTTT. This chain joins TRBV7-9 and TRBJ2-3; 10 bases are a match to TRBD1. V lost 6 bases and J lost 3; bases outside the gene matches: 3. The CDR3 totals 14 residues. The V gene's germline CDR1 is SEHNR and CDR2 FQNEAQ (reference sequence).

J is TRBJ2-7 and V is TRBV9, with D unclear. CDR1 and CDR2 (germline): SGDLS, YYNGEE. V gave up 4 bases and J gave up 2 bases, with 19 bases separating them. The CDR3 sequence is 16 residues long. The CDR3 loop reads CASSPQGTGVPYEQYF. Written as DNA, the CDR3 is TGTGCCAGCAGCCCACAAGGTACTGGGGTCCCCTACGAGCAGTACTTC.